This entry features one T cell receptor beta chain sequence. The repertoire was sequenced with immunoSEQ multiplex PCR; TCRdb's copy has only in-frame clones and lacks some. The sample lists around 170,000 clones; around 89% were seen once. Looked up from germline, CDR1 is ENHRY and CDR2 is SYGVKD. The CDR3 sequence is 15 residues long. Trimming took 0 bases from V and 7 from J, leaving 12 bases between them. These data originate in a study of control samples from healthy donors and cancer patients. The sample was blood. The chain recombines TRBV10-3 with TRBJ1-4; D gene unclear. The origin of this receptor is a woman in her forties or fifties in good health. The CDR3 region has the DNA TGTGCCATCAGTGAGTCATCGGGTTGGAGTGAAAAACTGTTTTTT. Translation: CAISESSGWSEKLFF.